The rows below give T cell receptor beta chains drawn from one sample of a study of T cells after yellow fever vaccination. Each CDR3 protein is one row after TCRdb ran MiXCR on the 5' RACE reads. This table holds hundreds of thousands of distinct CDR3 sequences, around 20% found once. Sequences were derived from PBMCs, sampled before the yellow fever booster vaccination. These receptors all stem from a man in his late teens or twenties who received the YFV17D yellow fever vaccine. Each CDR3 is given without its conserved first and last residue. Fields, in order: CDR3 protein, clone size, J gene, V gene. Not all rows give a size; the values are once, few, many and, for expanded clones, a class.

cdr3_aa: ASSPFGVHSYNEQF
clone_size: -
j_call: TRBJ2-1
v_call: TRBV3-1

cdr3_aa: ATSDLQRGGNTDTQY
clone_size: -
j_call: TRBJ2-3
v_call: TRBV24-1

cdr3_aa: ASTQRGTGGTEAF
clone_size: -
j_call: TRBJ1-1
v_call: TRBV12-3/TRBV12-4

cdr3_aa: ASSFGGAKNIQY
clone_size: -
j_call: TRBJ2-4
v_call: TRBV12-3/TRBV12-4

cdr3_aa: ASRRDGGSSPLH
clone_size: -
j_call: TRBJ1-6
v_call: TRBV9

cdr3_aa: ASSPWTSRLRGETQY
clone_size: few
j_call: TRBJ2-5
v_call: TRBV7-8

cdr3_aa: ASGPAGNEQF
clone_size: -
j_call: TRBJ2-1
v_call: TRBV6-5

cdr3_aa: ASSLSQADMNTEAF
clone_size: -
j_call: TRBJ1-1
v_call: TRBV5-5

cdr3_aa: SARTDKGGAF
clone_size: -
j_call: TRBJ1-1
v_call: TRBV20-1

cdr3_aa: ASSSGQGALEKLF
clone_size: few
j_call: TRBJ1-4
v_call: TRBV5-1

cdr3_aa: ASSPWDRGDTAF
clone_size: few
j_call: TRBJ1-1
v_call: TRBV27

cdr3_aa: ASSIRAKSSGANVLT
clone_size: -
j_call: TRBJ2-6
v_call: TRBV19

cdr3_aa: ASSYLPRGLSSYNEQF
clone_size: -
j_call: TRBJ2-1
v_call: TRBV6-5

cdr3_aa: ASTEEGPRRETQY
clone_size: -
j_call: TRBJ2-5
v_call: TRBV2

cdr3_aa: ASSLATEVQY
clone_size: few
j_call: TRBJ2-7
v_call: TRBV7-8